This is a list of T cell receptor beta chains from one sample in a study of T cell changes during pregnancy in multiple sclerosis. Repertoires were generated with immunoSEQ multiplex PCR, while TCRdb's copy carries only in-frame clones and drops some. This repertoire shows some 50,000 clones, about nine tenths found once; its top ten account for approximately 1.5%. Specimen: peripheral blood, collected in the first trimester of pregnancy. Receptor source: a female donor in good health, enrolled as a control in a pregnancy study. Both conserved end residues are part of each CDR3. D genes are given only for firm matches. Not every row has a clone size; where given, it reads once, few, many or a size class.

DNA: TGTGCCAGCAGCAAATCCGGACAGACCTACGAGCAGTACTTC
CDR3: CASSKSGQTYEQYF
size: NA
length: 14
V: TRBV7-3
D: NA
J: TRBJ2-7

DNA: TGTGCCACCAGCAGGCGGGGGACAGGGGGCGCAAGGTCTGGCTACACCTTC
CDR3: CATSRRGTGGARSGYTF
size: NA
length: 17
V: TRBV15
D: TRBD1
J: TRBJ1-2

DNA: TGTGCCAGCAGTGAAGCGGGGGGGCAGTACTTC
CDR3: CASSEAGGQYF
size: NA
length: 11
V: TRBV2
D: NA
J: TRBJ2-7

DNA: TGTGCCATCAGTGCAGGGCGTCAGGTGGACACTGAAGCTTTCTTT
CDR3: CAISAGRQVDTEAFF
size: NA
length: 15
V: TRBV10-3
D: NA
J: TRBJ1-1

DNA: TGTGCCAGCAGGGACAGGGCCAACACCGGGGAGCTGTTTTTT
CDR3: CASRDRANTGELFF
size: NA
length: 14
V: TRBV11-1
D: TRBD1
J: TRBJ2-2

DNA: TGCAGCGAGTCTAGCGGGAGGGATTACAATGAGCAGTTCTTC
CDR3: CSESSGRDYNEQFF
size: NA
length: 14
V: TRBV29-1
D: TRBD2
J: TRBJ2-1

DNA: TGTGCCTGGAGCTTCGATCTACAAGGGGGTGGCTACACCTTC
CDR3: CAWSFDLQGGGYTF
size: NA
length: 14
V: TRBV30
D: NA
J: TRBJ1-2

DNA: TGTGCCAGCAGCCTCGGGGGTATGGGGGAAAAACTGTTTTTT
CDR3: CASSLGGMGEKLFF
size: once
length: 14
V: TRBV6-5
D: NA
J: TRBJ1-4

DNA: TGTGCCAGCAGCGGTCCAGGGGGCGGCGAGCAGTACTTC
CDR3: CASSGPGGGEQYF
size: NA
length: 13
V: TRBV9
D: TRBD1
J: TRBJ2-7

DNA: TGTGCCAGCAGTCGGGACAGGGGTAACTATGGCTACACCTTC
CDR3: CASSRDRGNYGYTF
size: NA
length: 14
V: TRBV7-2
D: TRBD1
J: TRBJ1-2

DNA: TGTGCCAGCAGCCCCCGACTGGACACAGATACGCAGTATTTT
CDR3: CASSPRLDTDTQYF
size: NA
length: 14
V: TRBV4-2
D: NA
J: TRBJ2-3

DNA: TGTGCCAGCAGTTCCCCTTCCGACAGGTCCCTAGGAACTAGGATTTACAATGAGCAGTTCTTC
CDR3: CASSSPSDRSLGTRIYNEQFF
size: NA
length: 21
V: TRBV28
D: NA
J: TRBJ2-1

DNA: TGTGCCAGCAGCACCGCGCGAGAGGCCAGAGTTAAGTACGAGCAGTACTTC
CDR3: CASSTAREARVKYEQYF
size: NA
length: 17
V: TRBV5-6
D: NA
J: TRBJ2-7

DNA: TGTGCCAGCAGCTTAGATCTGGCAGGGGAGCAGTTCTTC
CDR3: CASSLDLAGEQFF
size: NA
length: 13
V: TRBV11-3
D: NA
J: TRBJ2-1

DNA: TGTGCCAGCAGTCTAACCCTCGGGACTAGCGGGAGGTACGAGCAGTACTTC
CDR3: CASSLTLGTSGRYEQYF
size: NA
length: 17
V: TRBV28
D: TRBD2
J: TRBJ2-7

DNA: TGCGCCAGCAGCCCGTCTCCGATAAGGGGGAGAAGCACAGATACGCAGTATTTT
CDR3: CASSPSPIRGRSTDTQYF
size: NA
length: 18
V: TRBV5-1
D: NA
J: TRBJ2-3

DNA: TGTGCCAGCAGTGAGCCTTCTAGCGGAGAAGAGACCCAGTACTTC
CDR3: CASSEPSSGEETQYF
size: NA
length: 15
V: TRBV25-1
D: TRBD2
J: TRBJ2-5

DNA: TGTGCCAGCAGCTTAGCGGGAGCAGGTTCCGATACGCAGTATTTT
CDR3: CASSLAGAGSDTQYF
size: NA
length: 15
V: TRBV11-2
D: NA
J: TRBJ2-3

DNA: TGTGCCAGTAGTATAGCCTGGGGCCTAAGCAATCAGCCCCAGCATTTT
CDR3: CASSIAWGLSNQPQHF
size: few
length: 16
V: TRBV19
D: NA
J: TRBJ1-5

DNA: TGCGCCAGCAGCTTGGAAGCGGTCTCCTACGAGCAGTACTTC
CDR3: CASSLEAVSYEQYF
size: once
length: 14
V: TRBV5-1
D: NA
J: TRBJ2-7

DNA: TGTGCCAGCAGCCCCGGGACAGGTGGCTACACCTTC
CDR3: CASSPGTGGYTF
size: few
length: 12
V: TRBV6-5
D: TRBD1
J: TRBJ1-2

DNA: TGTGCCAGCAGTGCCCTAGCGGGGGGGCCTGGTACCGGGGAGCTGTTTTTT
CDR3: CASSALAGGPGTGELFF
size: NA
length: 17
V: TRBV25-1
D: TRBD2
J: TRBJ2-2

DNA: TGTGCCAGCAGCTTGGAACAGGGAATGAGAAAACTGTTTTTT
CDR3: CASSLEQGMRKLFF
size: NA
length: 14
V: TRBV5-6
D: NA
J: TRBJ1-4

DNA: TGTGCCAGCAGCTTGGCCGGAGTCCCGATAGAGCAGTACTTC
CDR3: CASSLAGVPIEQYF
size: NA
length: 14
V: TRBV5-6
D: NA
J: TRBJ2-7

DNA: TGTGCCACCGCGGGGACAGTGCAAGGGGAGCAGTACTTC
CDR3: CATAGTVQGEQYF
size: NA
length: 13
V: TRBV19
D: NA
J: TRBJ2-7

DNA: TGTGCCAGCTCGGCGGCCCTGATCTACGAGCAGTACTTC
CDR3: CASSAALIYEQYF
size: NA
length: 13
V: TRBV18
D: NA
J: TRBJ2-7

DNA: TGTGCCAGCAGCTTAAATACGAACACCGGGGAGCTGTTTTTT
CDR3: CASSLNTNTGELFF
size: NA
length: 14
V: TRBV14
D: NA
J: TRBJ2-2

DNA: TGTGCCAGCAGCCAGGGGGTAGATAGCAATCAGCCCCAGCATTTT
CDR3: CASSQGVDSNQPQHF
size: NA
length: 15
V: TRBV7-8
D: TRBD1
J: TRBJ1-5

DNA: TGTGCCAGCAGTTACAGGACAGGGGCCCTGGGGAACACCGGGGAGCTGTTTTTT
CDR3: CASSYRTGALGNTGELFF
size: NA
length: 18
V: TRBV14
D: TRBD1
J: TRBJ2-2

DNA: TGTGCCAGTAGTATAGAGACGGGATGGGGTTCCAAGAACACCGGGGAGCTGTTTTTT
CDR3: CASSIETGWGSKNTGELFF
size: NA
length: 19
V: TRBV19
D: NA
J: TRBJ2-2

DNA: TGTGCCAGCTCAACAGAACAGAGCAATCAGCCCCAGCATTTT
CDR3: CASSTEQSNQPQHF
size: NA
length: 14
V: TRBV18
D: NA
J: TRBJ1-5

DNA: TGCGCCTCCCAAAGGGAGCTAGCGGGGGGGCTCGGGCAGTATTTT
CDR3: CASQRELAGGLGQYF
size: NA
length: 15
V: TRBV4-1
D: TRBD2
J: TRBJ2-3

DNA: TGTGCCAGCATTTTAGAGGGAGGGAGGGCCTATGGCTACACCTTC
CDR3: CASILEGGRAYGYTF
size: NA
length: 15
V: TRBV2
D: NA
J: TRBJ1-2

DNA: TGTGCCAGCAGTTCCGGGACAGGGGTGGACTATGGCTACACCTTC
CDR3: CASSSGTGVDYGYTF
size: NA
length: 15
V: TRBV28
D: TRBD1
J: TRBJ1-2

DNA: TGTGCCAGTAGTATAACCGCCGAAAGCGGGGCTGAAGCTTTCTTT
CDR3: CASSITAESGAEAFF
size: once
length: 15
V: TRBV19
D: NA
J: TRBJ1-1

DNA: TGCGCCAGCAGCCAAGGGATGACAGAATACGAGCAGTACTTC
CDR3: CASSQGMTEYEQYF
size: NA
length: 14
V: TRBV4-3
D: NA
J: TRBJ2-7

DNA: TGCGCCAGCAGCGCGCAAGGAACTACCACCTACGAGCAGTACTTC
CDR3: CASSAQGTTTYEQYF
size: NA
length: 15
V: TRBV5-1
D: NA
J: TRBJ2-7

DNA: TGTGCCAGCAGCTTAAGACAGGGCGGGGAGCTGTTTTTT
CDR3: CASSLRQGGELFF
size: NA
length: 13
V: TRBV11-3
D: TRBD1
J: TRBJ2-2

DNA: TGCGCCAGCAGCTTGGTTCCGGGACTAGCGGGCACAGATACGCAGTATTTT
CDR3: CASSLVPGLAGTDTQYF
size: NA
length: 17
V: TRBV5-1
D: TRBD2
J: TRBJ2-3

DNA: TGCGCCAGCAGCGGGAGTAGCGGAGAGCAGTACTTC
CDR3: CASSGSSGEQYF
size: NA
length: 12
V: TRBV5-1
D: NA
J: TRBJ2-7

DNA: TGCGCCAGCAGCTTGGGGACAGACACTGAAGCTTTCTTT
CDR3: CASSLGTDTEAFF
size: once
length: 13
V: TRBV5-1
D: NA
J: TRBJ1-1

DNA: TGTGCCAGCAGTTTACTCTCCGGGGGGGAGGTTGGTACGCAGTATTTT
CDR3: CASSLLSGGEVGTQYF
size: NA
length: 16
V: TRBV28
D: TRBD2
J: TRBJ2-3

DNA: TGTGCCAGCCGAGGGGGCCTGTACAATGAGCAGTTCTTC
CDR3: CASRGGLYNEQFF
size: NA
length: 13
V: TRBV28
D: TRBD1
J: TRBJ2-1

DNA: TGTGCCACCCATCGAGGGAATAGCAATCAGCCCCAGCATTTT
CDR3: CATHRGNSNQPQHF
size: NA
length: 14
V: TRBV2
D: NA
J: TRBJ1-5